This entry lists 27 T cell receptor beta chains sequenced from one sample in a study of blood T cell repertoires in COVID-19. TCRdb keeps only in-frame clones here, not all; method: immunoSEQ multiplex PCR. The profile shows about 300,000 clones, around 85% of them singletons. Sequenced material: PBMCs or T cells enriched from blood (not recorded which). The receptors derive from a woman in her 50s who had recovered from COVID-19.

This clone was recorded many times. The rearrangement uses TRBV5-6 and TRBJ1-5; D remains unclear. V shed 0 bases and J shed 3 bases, with 4 bases lying between them. The CDR3 runs to 13 residues. CDR1 and CDR2 (germline): SGHDT, YYEEEE. CDR3 protein: CASSLGYNQPQHF. In nucleotides, the CDR3 is TGTGCCAGCAGCTTGGGCTACAATCAGCCCCAGCATTTT.

V and J are TRBV4-2 and TRBJ1-4, with 9 bases lining up with TRBD1. J gave up 7 bases and V 0 bases, and 3 bases lay outside the gene matches. This CDR3 comprises 15 residues. Germline V CDR1 and CDR2: LGHNA, YNFKEQ. Here the CDR3 reads CASSQETDRGEKLFF. DNA for the CDR3: TGTGCCAGCAGCCAAGAAACGGACAGGGGTGAAAAACTGTTTTTT.

The genes are TRBV19 and TRBJ1-2; D call uncertain. There are 11 residues in the CDR3. CDR1 and CDR2 (germline): LNHDA, SQIVND (reference sequence). V dropped 5 bases and J dropped 6 bases, with 7 bases sitting between them. CDR3 DNA sequence: TGTGCCAGTAGTTCCCGTCATGGCTACACCTTC. It specifies CASSSRHGYTF.

The J gene is TRBJ2-5, the V gene TRBV6-5; TRBD2 agrees at 11 bases. Germline CDR1 MNHEY, CDR2 SVGAGI. The CDR3 runs 15 residues. Unmatched junction bases numbered 3, after V lost 4 bases and J lost 2 bases. This CDR3 is CASSLTSGVQETQYF. Written as DNA, the CDR3 is TGTGCCAGCAGTTTGACTAGCGGGGTTCAAGAGACCCAGTACTTC.

V usage is TRBV7-6 and J usage is TRBJ2-6; unclear D gene. Germline values: CDR1 SGHVS, CDR2 FNYEAQ. Trimming removed 4 bases at V and 0 bases at J, with 10 bases between. The CDR3 covers 16 residues. The CDR3, as DNA: TGTGCCAGCAGCTCACCGTTACACTCTGGGGCCAACGTCCTGACTTTC. Its translation: CASSSPLHSGANVLTF.

In the case of this clone: Other DNA sequences in this specimen translate into the identical CDR3. CDR3: CASSPDSYGYTF. CDR3 sequence (DNA): TGTGCCAGCAGCCCCGACAGCTATGGCTACACCTTC. The V and J genes are TRBV6-2 or TRBV6-3 and TRBJ1-2, with D possibly matching TRBD1 (5 bases). The CDR3 is 12 residues long. V was cut by 6 bases and J by 4 bases, with 9 bases left in between. Germline V gives CDR1 MNHEY, CDR2 SVGEGT.

The V gene is TRBV28, the J gene TRBJ2-5, with TRBD1 matching 8 bases. The junction had 7 bases not matched to a gene; V was cut back by 6 bases and J by 7 bases. The CDR3 runs to 13 residues. Per germline, CDR1 MDHEN and CDR2 SYDVKM. CDR3 bases: TGTGCCAGCAGCCGGACAGGGCAGGGGACCCAGTACTTC. Translated, it gives CASSRTGQGTQYF.

The genes are TRBV21-1 and TRBJ2-1; no DNA check was done on the table's D call, TRBD1. TRBV21-1 is marked as a pseudogene. The CDR3 totals 17 residues. The CDR3, as DNA: TGTGCCAGCAGCAAAGAATCCGGGACAGGGGGGAGGGATGAGCAGTTCTTC. It yields the protein CASSKESGTGGRDEQFF.

There are a few counts of this clone. This chain connects TRBV7-9 to TRBJ1-2; 8 nucleotides line up with TRBD1. Germline V gene lookup returns CDR1 SEHNR and CDR2 FQNEAQ (reference sequence). V lost 4 bases to trimming and J lost 6 bases; unmatched junction nucleotides: 10. The CDR3 contains 15 residues. The DNA of the CDR3 is TGTGCCAGCAGCTACGGGACAGGTCAGGGGAATGGCTACACCTTC. It specifies CASSYGTGQGNGYTF.

The V gene is TRBV6-1, the J gene TRBJ2-5; the match to TRBD1 covers 8 bases. From germline, CDR1 is MNHNS and CDR2 SASEGT. The CDR3 consists of 15 residues. The V gene end was trimmed by 2 bases and the J gene end by 5 bases; junction bases not matched to a gene: 7. CDR3 bases: TGTGCCAGCAGTGAATGGCAGGGGGCGGCGGAGACCCAGTACTTC. As protein: CASSEWQGAAETQYF.

The chain has TRBV12-2 and TRBJ2-7; no check of the table's D call, TRBD2, against the DNA was made. TRBV12-2 is classified as a pseudogene. The CDR3 sequence is 15 residues long. CDR3 bases: TGTGCAAGTCGCCTTCTCGGGACTCCCATAGGCCAGCAGTACTTC. It encodes CASRLLGTPIGQQYF.

Concerning this clone: Distinct nucleotide sequences in the sample also encode this CDR3. V usage is TRBV19 and J usage is TRBJ2-3; possible D gene TRBD2, 7 bases. V shed 3 bases and J shed 3 bases, with 13 bases lying between them. The CDR3 is 15 residues long. Germline CDR1 LNHDA, CDR2 SQIVND (reference sequence). DNA of the CDR3: TGTGCCAGTAGTATTGGGGGGGGCAGTACAGATACGCAGTATTTT. Amino acids: CASSIGGGSTDTQYF.

CDR3 protein: CASSHTNSPLHF. For the CDR3, the DNA is TGTGCCAGCAGCCACACCAATTCACCCCTCCACTTT. The gene calls are TRBV7-2 and TRBJ1-6, with no clear D. The germline V gene encodes CDR1 SGHTA and CDR2 FQGNSA. CDR3 length equals 12 residues. The germline V and J ends were trimmed by 5 bases and 7 bases, with 6 bases remaining between them. Full variable domain (rest looked up from reference TRBV7-2 and TRBJ1-6): GAGVSQSPSNKVTEKGKDVELRCDPISGHTALYWYRQSLGQGLEFLIYFQGNSAPDKSGLPSDRFSAERTGGSVSTLTIQRTQQEDSAVYLCASSHTNSPLHFGNGTRLTVT.

V usage is TRBV9 and J usage is TRBJ2-7; TRBD2 matches at 9 bases. The V segment lost 4 bases and the J segment 1 base; nucleotides outside the gene matches: 9. The CDR3 runs 16 residues. Germline lookup yields CDR1 SGDLS and CDR2 YYNGEE. The CDR3 here is CASSPRGSGGSYEQYF. The DNA for the CDR3 is TGTGCCAGCAGCCCCCGGGGGAGCGGGGGGTCCTACGAGCAGTACTTC.

V is TRBV10-3 and J is TRBJ1-5; the match to TRBD1 covers 9 bases. There are 18 residues in the CDR3. Trimming took 10 bases from V and 0 from J; bases not matched to a gene: 16. Germline CDR1 reads ENHRY; CDR2 reads SYGVKD. The CDR3 DNA follows: TGTGCCACCAAGGCCGGGACAGGGCAGTTCGGTAGCAATCAGCCCCAGCATTTT. This codes for CATKAGTGQFGSNQPQHF.

V and J are TRBV10-3 and TRBJ1-6; a possible D gene is TRBD1 (6 bases). This CDR3 has 15 amino acids. The germline V gene encodes CDR1 ENHRY and CDR2 SYGVKD. The ends were cut back, 6 bases at V and 0 bases at J, with 9 bases in the middle. The CDR3: CAIRGQSSYNSPLHF. Written as DNA, the CDR3 is TGTGCCATCAGAGGACAGAGCTCCTATAATTCACCCCTCCACTTT.

This clone was detected only a few times. This chain joins TRBV11-2 and TRBJ2-2; D is possibly TRBD1 (6 bases). Trimming cost V 6 bases and J 4 bases, with 18 bases left between them. Germline CDR1 reads SGHAT; CDR2 reads FQNNGV. This CDR3 has 16 amino acids. CDR3 in amino acids: CASRKAQGSGTGELFF. CDR3 bases: TGTGCCAGCAGAAAAGCCCAGGGGTCGGGCACCGGGGAGCTGTTTTTT. Looking up the rest from reference TRBV11-2 and TRBJ2-2 gives the full variable domain: EAGVAQSPRYKIIEKRQSVAFWCNPISGHATLYWYQQILGQGPKLLIQFQNNGVVDDSQLPKDRFSAERLKGVDSTLKIQPAKLEDSAVYLCASRKAQGSGTGELFFGEGSRLTVL.

The chain employs TRBV28 and TRBJ1-3, with D possibly matching TRBD1 (5 bases). CDR1 and CDR2 (germline): MDHEN, SYDVKM. The CDR3 has 15 amino acids. V lost 6 bases and J 2 bases, leaving 14 bases between the germline ends. The CDR3 DNA follows: TGTGCCAGCAGAACTCGGGGGGTAGCTGGAAACACCATATATTTT. Encoded protein: CASRTRGVAGNTIYF.

This clone was seen only once. The chain has TRBV7-9 and TRBJ2-5; no clear D. Germline V CDR1 and CDR2: SEHNR, FQNEAQ (reference sequence). The CDR3 length is 12 residues. V lost 7 bases to trimming and J lost 1 base, with 7 bases between them. CDR3 residues: CASTRLQETQYF. DNA of the CDR3: TGTGCCAGCACGCGTCTCCAAGAGACCCAGTACTTC.

This rearrangement joins TRBV3-1 (or the pseudogene TRBV3-2) to TRBJ1-5, with unresolved D. Per germline, CDR1 LGHDT and CDR2 YNNKEL (reference sequence). V shed 0 bases and J shed 5 bases, with 5 bases lying between them. The CDR3 contains 13 residues. CDR3 in amino acids: CASSQDRHQPQHF. CDR3 sequence (DNA): TGTGCCAGCAGCCAAGATCGTCATCAGCCCCAGCATTTT.

This chain uses TRBV27 with TRBJ2-3; D possibly corresponds to TRBD1 (5 bases). This CDR3 is built from 15 residues. The ends were cut back, 6 bases at V and 5 bases at J, with 18 bases in the middle. Per germline, CDR1 MNHEY and CDR2 SMNVEV (reference sequence). CDR3 residues: CASRRPGSSGDTQYF. CDR3 bases: TGTGCCAGCAGACGGCCAGGGTCCTCCGGAGATACGCAGTATTTT.

This clone occurred once. The chain couples TRBV11-2 to TRBJ1-6; tentatively, D is TRBD1 (5 bases). The germline gives CDR1 SGHAT, CDR2 FQNNGV. This CDR3 is built from 14 residues. V was cut by 8 bases and J by 6 bases, with 14 bases left in between. The CDR3 spells CASGGRARNSPLHF. CDR3 in DNA: TGTGCCAGCGGGGGGAGAGCCCGTAATTCACCCCTCCACTTT.

The V and J genes are TRBV7-3 and TRBJ1-4; D call uncertain. Trimming cost V 6 bases and J 4 bases, with 15 bases left between them. This CDR3 is 15 amino acids long. CDR1 is SGHTA and CDR2 is FQGTGA in the germline V gene. CDR3 DNA sequence: TGTGCCAGCAGTCTCTCAGGCGGGGTTAATGAAAAACTGTTTTTT. Translating it yields CASSLSGGVNEKLFF.

In regard to this clone: The same CDR3 is also encoded by other DNA sequences in this sample. The genes are TRBV30 and TRBJ2-3; TRBD2 aligns across 13 bases. After removal of 1 base from V and 4 bases from J, the junction contained 2 bases not matched to a gene. This CDR3 has 15 residues. The germline V gene encodes CDR1 GTSNPN and CDR2 SVGIG (reference sequence). The CDR3 DNA follows: TGTGCCTGGAGTGCAACTAGCGGGAGGGCAGATACGCAGTATTTT. Amino acid sequence: CAWSATSGRADTQYF.

DNA for the CDR3: TGTGCCAGCAGTTATCAGGGCTTCGAGCAGTACTTC. Protein: CASSYQGFEQYF. V is TRBV6-5 and J is TRBJ2-7; a weak D match, TRBD1 (5 bases). The CDR3 length is 12 residues. Germline V gene sequence: CDR1 MNHEY, CDR2 SVGAGI. V lost 3 bases to trimming and J lost 6 bases, with 9 bases between them.

The rearrangement uses TRBV5-1 and TRBJ2-2; D is perhaps TRBD2 (6 bases). The CDR3 contains 14 residues. The V and J ends lost 4 bases and 4 bases respectively, with 11 bases between them. CDR1 and CDR2 (germline): SGHRS, YFSETQ. The CDR3 spells CASSLGLFTGELFF. The CDR3 DNA is TGCGCCAGCAGCCTGGGACTCTTCACCGGGGAGCTGTTTTTT.

This rearrangement joins TRBV6-5 to TRBJ1-4; 10 bases align to TRBD1. This CDR3 has 15 amino acids. V trimming: 6 bases; J trimming: 4 bases; junction bases outside the gene matches: 5. Germline assignment: CDR1 MNHEY and CDR2 SVGAGI. The CDR3 reads CASRGTGDGNEKLFF. CDR3 DNA sequence: TGTGCCAGCAGGGGGACAGGGGACGGTAATGAAAAACTGTTTTTT.